The 31 T cell receptor beta chains in this list originate from one sample, sequenced in a study of T cells in Graves' hyperthyroidism and ophthalmopathy. RNA transcripts gave rise to amplified TCR beta CDR3 regions. First-round RT-PCR with HTBI primers amplified the TCR CDR3 region. From the multiplex PCR reads, TCRdb called clonotypes with MiXCR, one entry per CDR3 protein. The table includes fewer than 650,000 distinct CDR3 sequences, approximately 15% detected once. The sequencing input was blood. Receptors were obtained from a woman between 25 and 40 years old with Graves' hyperthyroidism that later progressed to Graves' ophthalmopathy.

The rearrangement joins TRBV19 to TRBJ2-1, with 15 bases matching TRBD2. CDR1 LNHDA and CDR2 SQIVND come from the germline V gene (reference sequence). The junction had 3 bases not matched to a gene; V was cut back by 5 bases and J by 1 base. This CDR3 is built from 17 residues. The CDR3 region is CASSDGTSGRSYNEQFF. Here the CDR3 DNA reads TGTGCCAGTAGTGACGGGACTAGCGGGAGGTCCTACAATGAGCAGTTCTTC.

The chain recombines TRBV12-5 with TRBJ2-3; 9 nucleotides match TRBD2. V lost 8 bases, J lost 2 bases, and 5 bases stayed unmatched. The germline V gene has CDR1 LGHNT and CDR2 FRNRAP. The CDR3 covers 14 residues. The CDR3 DNA reads TGTGCTAGTTCCCGCGGGAGGGCCACAGATACGCAGTATTTT. It is translated as CASSRGRATDTQYF.

This clonotype was recorded many times. The rearrangement joins TRBV27 to TRBJ2-3; D remains unclear. There are 12 residues in the CDR3. Germline V gene data show CDR1 as MNHEY and CDR2 as SMNVEV (reference sequence). Trimming stripped 0 bases from V and 6 bases from J, with 4 bases between. Here the CDR3 reads CASSLSADTQYF. Here the CDR3 DNA reads TGTGCCAGCAGTTTATCTGCGGATACGCAGTATTTT.

This clonotype was recorded at least ten times. This chain joins TRBV7-9 and TRBJ2-1; D is unclear. In germline, CDR1 is SEHNR, CDR2 FQNEAQ (reference sequence). The CDR3 runs 12 residues. Deletions cut 2 bases from V and 5 bases from J, with 4 bases between. The CDR3 DNA reads TGTGCCAGCAGCTTATCAAACAATGAGCAGTTCTTC. Translating it yields CASSLSNNEQFF.

This clonotype appeared a few times. Compared with germline, one end of the junction differs, possibly owing to a read error. The chain couples TRBV6-1 to TRBJ1-4; 8 bases fit TRBD1. This CDR3 is built from 13 residues. Looked up from germline, CDR1 is MNHNS and CDR2 is SASEGT. This CDR3 is CASQDRANEKLFF. CDR3 sequence (DNA): TGCGCCAGCCAGGACAGGGCTAATGAAAAACTGTTTTTT.

To note about this clonotype: One base away lies a much larger clone, so this may be a sequencing read error. The V call is TRBV11-3, the J call TRBJ2-7, with a tentative D call TRBD1 (8 bases). CDR3 length: 16 residues. The germline V gene has CDR1 SGHNT and CDR2 YENEEA. CDR3 nucleotide sequence: TGTCCCAGCACCGAGGGAGGGGCAGGGGGCGGTTACGAGCAGTACTTC. It is translated as CPSTEGGAGGGYEQYF.

J is TRBJ1-2 and V is TRBV5-1; 10 bases map to TRBD1. The CDR3 loop spans 16 amino acids. Trimming at V came to 3 bases and at J to 8 bases, leaving 13 bases not matched to a gene. CDR1 is SGHRS and CDR2 is YFSETQ in the germline V gene. The CDR3 DNA is TGCGCCAGCAGCTCGGACAGGGGGAAAGTCGGTGCGGGCTACACCTTC. It yields the protein CASSSDRGKVGAGYTF.

This clonotype has a handful of counts. This chain uses TRBV20-1 with TRBJ2-5, with D tentatively TRBD2 (6 bases). The germline V gene has CDR1 DFQATT and CDR2 SNEGSKA (reference sequence). Deletions cut 6 bases from V and 1 base from J, with 9 bases between. There are 12 residues in the CDR3. DNA of the CDR3: TGCAGTGCACCGACTAGCCAAGAGACCCAGTACTTC. Amino acids: CSAPTSQETQYF.

This clonotype was detected many times. The genes are TRBV20-1 and TRBJ2-1, with D possibly TRBD2 on 6 matching bases. The V end was cut by 0 bases, the J end by 8 bases, with 14 bases between. Germline V gene data show CDR1 as DFQATT and CDR2 as SNEGSKA (reference sequence). The CDR3 contains 14 residues. CDR3 DNA sequence: TGCAGTGCTAGAGATGTGGGAGGCGGTGATGAGCAGTTCTTC. Protein product: CSARDVGGGDEQFF.

The chain links TRBV12-3 or TRBV12-4 to TRBJ2-1, with D unresolved. This CDR3 has 11 amino acids. Trimming left V 0 bases short and J 13 bases short, with 7 bases between. The CDR3 sequence: CASSLAQPQFF. CDR3 in DNA: TGTGCCAGCAGTTTAGCCCAGCCCCAGTTCTTC.

This clonotype has at least ten counts. This may be a read error: a much more frequent sequence differs by one nucleotide. The rearrangement links TRBV20-1 to TRBJ2-1; 9 positions agree with TRBD2. V dropped 0 bases and J dropped 7; count of bases not matched to a gene: 16. The CDR3 length is 18 residues. From germline, CDR1 is DFQATT and CDR2 SNEGSKA (reference sequence). The CDR3 spells CSARDQAGGPWNKNEQFF. DNA of the CDR3: TGCAGTGCTAGAGATCAGGCGGGAGGGCCGTGGAATAAGAATGAGCAGTTCTTC.

This clonotype has at least ten counts. The chain recombines TRBV12-3 or TRBV12-4 with TRBJ2-5; 8 bases are a match to TRBD1. Trimming removed 4 bases from V and 4 bases from J; junction bases left unmatched: 5. The CDR3 is 14 residues long. The CDR3 bases are TGTGCCAGCAGTTCACGTGACAGGGGAGAGACCCAGTACTTC. Translating it yields CASSSRDRGETQYF.

This clonotype was counted ten times or more. The gene calls are TRBV14 and TRBJ1-2; D call uncertain. Germline V gives CDR1 SGHDN, CDR2 FVKESK. The CDR3 spans 15 residues. Trimming pared 2 bases from V and 2 bases from J, leaving 12 bases between. DNA for the CDR3: TGTGCCAGCAGCCAACTCCTGGTCCCAAACTATGGCTACACCTTC. The encoded protein is CASSQLLVPNYGYTF.

This clonotype was recorded many times. The chain links TRBV6-2 or TRBV6-3 to TRBJ2-7, with 12 positions matching TRBD2. Losses at the gene ends were 7 bases for V and 7 bases for J; bases not matched to a gene: 14. Germline CDR1 reads MNHEY; CDR2 reads SVGEGT. This CDR3 is built from 16 residues. This chain's CDR3 is CASTYALAGGPWEQYF. The CDR3 DNA sequence: TGTGCCAGCACCTACGCCCTAGCGGGAGGGCCGTGGGAGCAGTACTTC.

The chain carries TRBV4-2 and TRBJ2-3, with 8 bases matching TRBD2. CDR3 length: 16 amino acids. Trimming cost V 4 bases and J 0 bases; bases outside gene matches: 6. The germline V gene encodes CDR1 LGHNA and CDR2 YNFKEQ. The DNA of the CDR3 is TGTGCCAGCAGCCCCCATGGCGGGAGGAGCACAGATACGCAGTATTTT. Translation: CASSPHGGRSTDTQYF.

This clonotype was found many times. DNA of the CDR3: TGTGCCAGCAGCTACCCCTCCAGCTATGGCTACACCTTC. Protein: CASSYPSSYGYTF. V gene TRBV12-3 or TRBV12-4 combines with J gene TRBJ1-2; D not resolved. V lost 6 bases and J 4 bases, leaving 12 bases between the germline ends. This CDR3 spans 13 amino acids.

This clonotype was observed many times. This chain links TRBV2 with TRBJ1-1; tentatively, D is TRBD1 (5 bases). From germline, CDR1 is SNHLY and CDR2 FYNNEI. The V gene lost 0 bases and the J gene lost 1 base, with 9 bases spanning the gap. The CDR3 has 15 residues. The CDR3 reads CASSEAAGQNTEAFF. The CDR3 nucleotides read TGTGCCAGCAGTGAAGCCGCCGGACAGAACACTGAAGCTTTCTTT.

As to this clonotype: A read error may explain this, as a much larger clone is one base away. The rearrangement links TRBV20-1 to TRBJ2-1; 11 bases line up with TRBD2. The CDR3 totals 15 residues. V shed 4 bases, J shed 8 bases, and the junction held 10 bases outside the gene matches. CDR1 is DFQATT, CDR2 SNEGSKA, per germline (reference sequence). The CDR3 DNA is TGCAGTGCTACTGGACTAGCGGGTTTTGACGATGAGCAGTTCTTC. Protein sequence: CSATGLAGFDDEQFF.

About this clonotype: A much larger clonotype is one base distant, so this may be a read error. V gene TRBV19 combines with J gene TRBJ2-1; the D is unclear. Germline CDR1 LNHDA, CDR2 SQIVND (reference sequence). This CDR3 spans 15 amino acids. The V end lost 6 bases, the J end lost 4 bases, and 16 bases lay between the germline ends. The DNA of the CDR3 is TGTGCCAGTAGGAATAGCTACAGAGAGTACAATGAGCAGTTCTTC. Translation gives CASRNSYREYNEQFF.

This clonotype showed up many times. The V and J genes are TRBV20-1 and TRBJ2-5; D is tentatively TRBD1 or TRBD2 (5 bases each). This CDR3 contains 16 residues. Germline V gene sequence: CDR1 DFQATT, CDR2 SNEGSKA (reference sequence). Trimming shortened V by 5 bases and J by 2 bases, and 21 bases separated the two germline ends. Written as DNA, the CDR3 is TGCAGTGCTCTCCCCCTTAACTCGGGGCGTCAAGAGACCCAGTACTTC. Translating it yields CSALPLNSGRQETQYF.

This clonotype was counted between two and nine times. The chain combines TRBV12-3 or TRBV12-4 with TRBJ1-5, with D tentatively TRBD1 (5 bases). CDR3 length: 13 residues. Trimming left V 5 bases short and J 3 bases short, with 8 bases between. The CDR3 sequence: CASSDSNNQPQHF. CDR3 nucleotide sequence: TGTGCCAGCAGTGACAGTAACAATCAGCCCCAGCATTTT.

This clonotype showed up just a few times. The gene calls are TRBV12-3 or TRBV12-4 and TRBJ2-2, with TRBD2 matching over 15 bases. With V trimmed by 2 bases and J by 5 bases, 6 bases remained unmatched. CDR3 size: 18 residues. CDR3 DNA sequence: TGTGCCAGCAGTTTACGGACTAGCGGGAGGGATTTTACCGGGGAGCTGTTTTTT. This encodes CASSLRTSGRDFTGELFF.

This clonotype came up many times. The rearrangement links TRBV12-5 to TRBJ2-5; TRBD2 aligns across 15 bases. The germline CDR1 and CDR2 sequences are LGHNT and FRNRAP. The V segment lost 0 bases and the J segment 2 bases; nucleotides outside the gene matches: 7. The CDR3 has 19 amino acids. DNA for the CDR3: TGTGCTAGTGGTTTGGTAAATAGGACTAGCGGGAGGGATCAAGAGACCCAGTACTTC. Protein sequence: CASGLVNRTSGRDQETQYF.

In its sample, this clonotype was seen a few times. V and J are TRBV5-5 and TRBJ2-2, with unresolved D. There are 16 residues in the CDR3. The ends were cut back, 2 bases at V and 1 base at J, with 12 bases in the middle. Germline lookup yields CDR1 SGHKS and CDR2 YYEKEE (reference sequence). The DNA for the CDR3 is TGTGCCAGCAGCTTTTATGCTCAGAGGAACACCGGGGAGCTGTTTTTT. Translation: CASSFYAQRNTGELFF. The full variable domain, in which reference TRBV5-5 and TRBJ2-2 provide the parts outside the CDR3, is DAGVTQSPTHLIKTRGQQVTLRCSPISGHKSVSWYQQVLGQGPQFIFQYYEKEERGRGNFPDRFSARQFPNYSSELNVNALLLGDSALYLCASSFYAQRNTGELFFGEGSRLTVL.

This clonotype was counted ten times or more. The chain is built from TRBV29-1 and TRBJ2-7; unclear D gene. The CDR3 runs to 13 residues. Trimming took 7 bases from V and 0 from J, leaving 13 bases between them. Germline assignment: CDR1 SQVTM and CDR2 ANQGSEA. The CDR3 protein is CSALGGSSYEQYF. CDR3 nucleotide sequence: TGCAGCGCATTGGGCGGAAGCTCCTACGAGCAGTACTTC.

This clonotype came up many times. The chain recombines TRBV19 with TRBJ2-7, with 12 bases lining up with TRBD2. The germline V gene encodes CDR1 LNHDA and CDR2 SQIVND (reference sequence). The CDR3 consists of 15 residues. V was clipped by 6 bases and J by 4 bases; unmatched bases: 7. The CDR3 here is CASSWTSGTLYEQYF. The CDR3 coding sequence is TGTGCCAGTAGCTGGACTAGCGGGACCTTATACGAGCAGTACTTC.

About this clonotype: At one of its ends the junction is not consistent with the germline gene, which may arise from a read error. J is TRBJ1-1 and V is TRBV6-2 or TRBV6-3, with D tentatively TRBD1 (5 bases). CDR3 length: 15 residues. The germline V gene has CDR1 MNHEY and CDR2 SVGEGT. The CDR3, as DNA: TGTGCCCGCAGTCAGGCATACGGGGGGGACACTGAAGCTTTCTTT. Its translation is CARSQAYGGDTEAFF.

This clonotype was seen repeatedly, ten times or more. The V gene is TRBV10-3, the J gene TRBJ1-1; 10 nucleotides agree with TRBD1. J was trimmed by 6 bases and V by 3 bases; bases with no gene match: 4. The CDR3 covers 14 residues. Per germline, CDR1 ENHRY and CDR2 SYGVKD. In DNA, the CDR3 is TGTGCCATCAGTGACTTGACAGGGGGCTCTGAAGCTTTCTTT. Protein sequence: CAISDLTGGSEAFF.

This clonotype came up many times. This chain links TRBV11-2 with TRBJ2-5; 7 bases match TRBD2. The CDR3 length is 13 residues. Trimming took 4 bases from V and 5 from J; bases not matched to a gene: 4. The germline V gene encodes CDR1 SGHAT and CDR2 FQNNGV. The CDR3 coding sequence is TGTGCCAGCAGCTGGGGGGGAGAGGAGACCCAGTACTTC. It is translated as CASSWGGEETQYF.

V is TRBV25-1 and J is TRBJ2-5, with 13 bases that match TRBD2. The CDR3 totals 16 residues. The germline V gene has CDR1 MGHDK and CDR2 SYGVNS. The junction had 7 bases not matched to a gene; V was cut back by 4 bases and J by 5 bases. CDR3 region: CASSGGLAGEGETQYF. The DNA for the CDR3 is TGTGCCAGCAGTGGAGGACTAGCGGGAGAGGGGGAGACCCAGTACTTC.

For this clonotype: This may be a read error: a much more frequent sequence differs by one nucleotide. The chain carries TRBV20-1 and TRBJ1-5, with D uncertain. This CDR3 contains 13 residues. Germline values: CDR1 DFQATT, CDR2 SNEGSKA (reference sequence). This CDR3 is CIRVGLSNQPQHF. In DNA form, the CDR3 reads TGCATCCGGGTAGGGCTTAGCAATCAGCCCCAGCATTTT.